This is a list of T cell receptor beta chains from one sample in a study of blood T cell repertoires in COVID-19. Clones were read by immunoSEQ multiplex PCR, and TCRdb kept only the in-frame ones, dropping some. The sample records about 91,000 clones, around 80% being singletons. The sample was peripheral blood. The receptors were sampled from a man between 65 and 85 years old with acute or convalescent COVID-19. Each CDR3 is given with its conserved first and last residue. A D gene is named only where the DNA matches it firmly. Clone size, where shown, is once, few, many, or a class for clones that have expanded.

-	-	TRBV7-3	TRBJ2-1	TGTGCCAGCAGCTTAAAGGCGGGATGGGATGATGAGCAGTTCTTC	CASSLKAGWDDEQFF
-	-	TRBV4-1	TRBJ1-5	TGCGCCAGCAGCCAAGTTCTGGCCTCTCAGCCCCAGCATTTT	CASSQVLASQPQHF
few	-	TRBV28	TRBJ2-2	TGTGCCAGCAGCTTGGGGGGAAACACCGGGGAGCTGTTTTTT	CASSLGGNTGELFF
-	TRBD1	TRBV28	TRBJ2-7	TGTGCCAGCAGAACCGGGACAGGGGCCTACGAGCAGTACTTC	CASRTGTGAYEQYF
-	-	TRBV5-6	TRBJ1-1	TGTGCCAGCAGCTTGGCTCCGAAAGGGGACACTGAAGCTTTCTTT	CASSLAPKGDTEAFF
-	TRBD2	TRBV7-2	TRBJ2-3	TGTGCCAGCAGATATGGGACTAGCGGAACGGCAGATACGCAGTATTTT	CASRYGTSGTADTQYF
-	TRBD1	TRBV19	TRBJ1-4	TGTGCCAGCACTAGGGACAGCCTTGCAACTAATGAAAAACTGTTTTTT	CASTRDSLATNEKLFF
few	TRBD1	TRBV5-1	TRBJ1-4	TGCGCCAGCAGCATACAGGGGGCAACTAATGAAAAACTGTTTTTT	CASSIQGATNEKLFF
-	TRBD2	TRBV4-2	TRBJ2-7	TGTGCCAGCAGCCAGGGACTAGCGGACTCATACGAGCAGTACTTC	CASSQGLADSYEQYF
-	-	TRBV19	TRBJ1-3	TGTGCCAGTAGTATATCCATGAGCTCTGGAAACACCATATATTTT	CASSISMSSGNTIYF
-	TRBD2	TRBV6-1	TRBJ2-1	TGTGCCAGCAGTGAAGCCCAATTTCTGGCGGGAGGCGTGGGTGAGCAGTTCTTC	CASSEAQFLAGGVGEQFF
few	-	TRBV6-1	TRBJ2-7	TGTGCCAGCAGTGAAGGGCCGTCTCCCTACGAGCAGTACTTC	CASSEGPSPYEQYF
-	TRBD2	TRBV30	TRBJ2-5	TGTGCCTGGAGTCAAGATCGCCGGGGGGTGACCCAGTACTTC	CAWSQDRRGVTQYF
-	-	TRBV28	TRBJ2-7	TGTGCCAGCACGAGTTCGGGGGTCGGGCAGTACTTC	CASTSSGVGQYF
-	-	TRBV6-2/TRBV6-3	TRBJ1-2	TGTGCCAGCAGTTACTGGGGCAGGAGAGTTTGGGGCTACACCTTC	CASSYWGRRVWGYTF
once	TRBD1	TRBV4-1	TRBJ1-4	TGCGCCAGCAGCCAAGACGGGTGGCAGGGGGTGGGGGAAAAACTGTTTTTT	CASSQDGWQGVGEKLFF
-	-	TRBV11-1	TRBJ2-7	TGTGCCAGCAGCTTAGTAGGGGCGGTCTACGAGCAGTACTTC	CASSLVGAVYEQYF
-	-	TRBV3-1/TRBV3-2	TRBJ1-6	TGTGCCAGCAGCCAAGCCCGGGTTTCACCCCTCCACTTT	CASSQARVSPLHF
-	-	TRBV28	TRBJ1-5	TGTGCCTCCGGGGGAGGGTGGCAGCCCCAGCATTTT	CASGGGWQPQHF
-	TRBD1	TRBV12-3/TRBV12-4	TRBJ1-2	TGTGCCAGCAGCCCTACAGGGGGCGTTGGCTACACCTTC	CASSPTGGVGYTF
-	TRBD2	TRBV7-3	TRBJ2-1	TGTGCCAGCAGCCCCACTAGCGGGAGTCGGAATGAGCAGTTCTTC	CASSPTSGSRNEQFF
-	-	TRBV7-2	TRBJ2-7	TGTGCCAGCAGCTTACCCCAGGGCAGGGCGGCCTACGAGCAGTACTTC	CASSLPQGRAAYEQYF
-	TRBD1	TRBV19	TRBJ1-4	TGTGCCAGTAGCTACCCGGGACAGGGAACTAATGAAAAACTGTTTTTT	CASSYPGQGTNEKLFF
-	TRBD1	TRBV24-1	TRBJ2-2	TGTGCCACCAGTGACCGCGGGACAGGGCTGCTCACCGGGGAGCTGTTTTTT	CATSDRGTGLLTGELFF
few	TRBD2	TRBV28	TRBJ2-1	TGTGCCACCGCGGGGAGGGGACTCTGGAATGAGCAGTTCTTC	CATAGRGLWNEQFF
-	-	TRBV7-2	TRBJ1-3	TGTGCCAGCAGCCCCACCCCGACGGGGGGAAACACCATATATTTT	CASSPTPTGGNTIYF
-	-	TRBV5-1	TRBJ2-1	TGCGCCAGCAGCTTGAAACGGGAAAACAATGAGCAGTTCTTC	CASSLKRENNEQFF
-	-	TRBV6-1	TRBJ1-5	TGTGCCAGCAGTGCCGTGGGGGCGCCGGGCAATCAGCCCCAGCATTTT	CASSAVGAPGNQPQHF
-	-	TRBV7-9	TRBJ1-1	TGTGCCAGCAGCTTAGGCCAGGGCTGGACTGAAGCTTTCTTT	CASSLGQGWTEAFF
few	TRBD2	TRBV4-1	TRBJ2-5	TGCGCCAGCAGCCAAACTAGCGGGAATGGAGAGACCCAGTACTTC	CASSQTSGNGETQYF
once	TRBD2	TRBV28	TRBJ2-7	TGTGCCAGTAGACTAGCGGGGCTCTACGAGCAGTACTTC	CASRLAGLYEQYF
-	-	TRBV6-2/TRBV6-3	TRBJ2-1	TGTGCCAGCAGCCAATACACAGGGCTCTTGAATGAGCAGTTCTTC	CASSQYTGLLNEQFF
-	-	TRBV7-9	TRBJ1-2	TGTGCCAGCAGCTTATCCGGGAACAGGGACCGAGATGGCTACACCTTC	CASSLSGNRDRDGYTF
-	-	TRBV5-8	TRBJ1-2	TGTGCCAGCAGCACCTTGACAGTGTACTATGGCTACACCTTC	CASSTLTVYYGYTF
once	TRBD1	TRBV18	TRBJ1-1	TGTGCCAGCTCACGGATCCGGGACAGGGGGCGGATCACTGAAGCTTTCTTT	CASSRIRDRGRITEAFF
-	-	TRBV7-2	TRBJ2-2	TGTGCCAGCAGTACCTCCGGGGGTGGGGAGCTGTTTTTT	CASSTSGGGELFF
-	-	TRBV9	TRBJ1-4	TGTGCCAGCAGCCCCTGGGAGGGGGGCGTCGAAAAACTGTTTTTT	CASSPWEGGVEKLFF
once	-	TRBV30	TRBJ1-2	TGTGCCTGGAGTGACGACAGTAGCTATTCTAACTATGGCTACACCTTC	CAWSDDSSYSNYGYTF
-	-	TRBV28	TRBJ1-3	TGTGCCAGCAGCCCACAGCCCTCTGGAAACACCATATATTTT	CASSPQPSGNTIYF
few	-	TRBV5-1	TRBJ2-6	TGCGCCAGCAGCCGAGAGGGGGCTGGGGCCAACGTCCTGACTTTC	CASSREGAGANVLTF
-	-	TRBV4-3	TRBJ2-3	TGCGCCAGCAGCAGGACAACGGGCTCAGATACGCAGTATTTT	CASSRTTGSDTQYF
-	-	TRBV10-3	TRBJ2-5	TGTGCCATCAGTGATCCCCCGGGAGTGGGTGAGGAGACCCAGTACTTC	CAISDPPGVGEETQYF
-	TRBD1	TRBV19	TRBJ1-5	TGTGCCAGTAGTATGCACACAGGGGTCGATAGCAATCAGCCCCAGCATTTT	CASSMHTGVDSNQPQHF
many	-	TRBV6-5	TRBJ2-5	TGTGCCAGCAGTTACCCGGGAGAAGGTCAAGAGACCCAGTACTTC	CASSYPGEGQETQYF
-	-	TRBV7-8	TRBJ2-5	TGTGCCAGCAGCTCCGAAGAGACCCAGTACTTC	CASSSEETQYF
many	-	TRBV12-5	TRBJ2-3	TGTGCTAGTGGTTTGGACAGAGCAGATACGCAGTATTTT	CASGLDRADTQYF
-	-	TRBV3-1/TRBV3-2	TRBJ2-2	TGTGCCAGCAGCCAAGTCGGATGGCAGGAAAGCACCGGGGAGCTGTTTTTT	CASSQVGWQESTGELFF
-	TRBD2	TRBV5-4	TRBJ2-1	TGTGCCAGCAGCTTGACTAGCGGCCCCTACAATGAGCAGTTCTTC	CASSLTSGPYNEQFF
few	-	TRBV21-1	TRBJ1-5	TGTGCTAAGATCGGGACAGACCATCAGCCCCAGCATTTT	CAKIGTDHQPQHF
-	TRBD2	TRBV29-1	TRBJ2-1	TGCAGCGTTGAAGCGACTAGCGGGAGGTCAGGGGAGCAGTTCTTC	CSVEATSGRSGEQFF
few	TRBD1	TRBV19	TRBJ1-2	TGTGCCAGTACAGGGGGTCTGGACTATGGCTACACCTTC	CASTGGLDYGYTF
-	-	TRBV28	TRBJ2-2	TGTGCCAGCAGTTTGGGCGTACTAGGGGGGCTGTTTTTT	CASSLGVLGGLFF
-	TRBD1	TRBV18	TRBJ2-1	TGTGCCAGCTCACCACTCCCAGGGGACAGTGAGCAGTTCTTC	CASSPLPGDSEQFF
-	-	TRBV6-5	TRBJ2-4	TGTGCCAGCAGTTCGTCCGGTACGCCCGGGGACATTCAGTACTTC	CASSSSGTPGDIQYF
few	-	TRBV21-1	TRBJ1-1	TGTGCCAGCAGCAAATACAGGGGGGGCCACACTGAAGCTTTCTTT	CASSKYRGGHTEAFF
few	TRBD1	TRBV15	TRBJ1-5	TGTGCCACCAGCCGAGGATCCGGGACAGGGGTAGGCAATCAGCCCCAGCATTTT	CATSRGSGTGVGNQPQHF
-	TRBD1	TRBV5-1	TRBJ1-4	TGCGCCAGCAGGCGGGACAGCGGAAATGAAAAACTGTTTTTT	CASRRDSGNEKLFF